Described below is a single T cell receptor beta chain sequence and its context. Its antigen is unidentified. Primers for the PCR totalled 60 Vbeta and 13 Jbeta. In the authors' methods: The count from a later analysis was about 80 million unique TCR beta chains, around 10 million of them shared. Sequencing used immunoSEQ multiplex PCR; TCRdb keeps in-frame clones, though not all of them. V and J calls and clone size are given by that table; D and trimming were obtained from the DNA. The repertoire consists of about 120,000 clones, with about 86% occurring once and the leading ten covering 3% to 5%. These data belong to a study of cytomegalovirus exposure and HLA in healthy donors. Study conclusions and caveats: An analysis that was carried out later associated 15,000 to 20,000 TCR beta sequences with HLA alleles at 0.05 false discovery rate.

Germline V gene lookup returns CDR1 SGHAT and CDR2 FQDESV (reference sequence). V was clipped by 7 bases and J by 3 bases; unmatched bases: 6. CDR3 length: 15 amino acids. The origin of this receptor is a woman aged 25 to 39 in good health and CMV-seronegative. The V call is TRBV11-1, the J call TRBJ2-2, with 9 bases fitting TRBD2. Sequencing input: PBMCs. The CDR3 coding sequence is TGTGCCAGCAACATAGCGGGAGTAGACACCGGGGAGCTGTTTTTT. This codes for CASNIAGVDTGELFF.